Following are 10 T cell receptor beta chains from one sample sequenced in a study of blood T cell repertoires in COVID-19. Generated by immunoSEQ multiplex PCR, the TCRdb table keeps only in-frame clones and is missing some. The profile covers about 180,000 clones, with 80% to 90% appearing a single time and under 15% taken by the ten largest. The sequencing sample was made of peripheral blood. These receptors were taken from a woman between 70 and 85 years old with COVID-19, enrolled during active disease.

V usage is TRBV24-1 and J usage is TRBJ1-2, with D unclear. V was cut by 5 bases and J by 4 bases, with 7 bases left in between. This CDR3 is 12 amino acids long. CDR1 is KGHDR and CDR2 is SFDVKD in the germline V gene. The CDR3 spells CATSAGIYGYTF. As DNA, the CDR3 is TGTGCCACCAGTGCCGGGATCTATGGCTACACCTTC.

The CDR3 DNA reads as TGTGCCAGCAGCCATAGCTCCTACGAGCAGTACTTC. Amino acids: CASSHSSYEQYF. The chain uses TRBV13 and TRBJ2-7; D call uncertain. This CDR3 region has 12 residues. Germline CDR1 PRHDT, CDR2 FYEKMQ (reference sequence). Trimming cost V 5 bases and J 0 bases, with 5 bases left between them.

V gene TRBV6-5 combines with J gene TRBJ2-1, with TRBD2 identical over 12 bases. The V gene end was trimmed by 6 bases and the J gene end by 7 bases; junction bases not matched to a gene: 7. CDR1 and CDR2 from the germline V gene are MNHEY and SVGAGI. The CDR3 length is 15 residues. CDR3 coding DNA: TGTGCCAGCAGCCCCGGACTAGCGGGATTTAATGAGCAGTTCTTC. The encoded protein is CASSPGLAGFNEQFF.

The rearrangement joins TRBV3-1 (or the pseudogene TRBV3-2) to TRBJ1-2, with 8 bases identical to TRBD1. With 4 bases clipped from V and 4 bases from J, the junction kept 8 bases outside the gene matches. The CDR3 has 15 amino acids. Germline CDR1 LGHDT, CDR2 YNNKEL (reference sequence). The CDR3 protein is CASSPTTGVGYGYTF. The CDR3 DNA reads as TGTGCCAGCAGCCCAACGACAGGGGTTGGCTATGGCTACACCTTC.

CDR3 nucleotide sequence: TGTGCCAGCAGTTACTCGGGACAGACCTACGAGCAGTACTTC. Translating it yields CASSYSGQTYEQYF. V gene TRBV6-5 combines with J gene TRBJ2-7; 7 nucleotides line up with TRBD1. The V and J ends lost 0 bases and 2 bases, in that order; junction bases with no gene match: 1. This CDR3 has 14 amino acids. CDR1 MNHEY and CDR2 SVGAGI come from the germline V gene.

The CDR3 region is CASTPPGLFFVDTQYF. The CDR3 DNA sequence: TGTGCCAGCACCCCCCCGGGACTCTTCTTTGTGGATACGCAGTATTTT. The chain couples TRBV28 to TRBJ2-3; maybe TRBD2 (6 bases). Trimming took off 7 bases at V and 6 bases at J, with 23 bases between the two ends. Per the germline V gene, CDR1 is MDHEN and CDR2 is SYDVKM. There are 16 residues in the CDR3. The full variable domain, in which reference TRBV28 and TRBJ2-3 provide the parts outside the CDR3, is DVKVTQSSRYLVKRTGEKVFLECVQDMDHENMFWYRQDPGLGLRLIYFSYDVKMKEKGDIPEGYSVSREKKERFSLILESASTNQTSMYLCASTPPGLFFVDTQYFGPGTRLTVL.

In its sample, this clone was seen once. The gene calls are TRBV24-1 and TRBJ2-1; the D is unclear. V lost 0 bases and J 1 base, leaving 15 bases between the germline ends. Germline-derived CDR1 and CDR2 are KGHDR and SFDVKD. The CDR3 sequence is 18 residues long. The CDR3 region has the DNA TGTGCCACCAGTGATTTGGGAGTGAACCTAAAATCCTACAATGAGCAGTTCTTC. It translates to CATSDLGVNLKSYNEQFF.

The chain carries TRBV29-1 and TRBJ1-1, with 7 bases identical to TRBD1. V was clipped by 2 bases and J by 1 base; unmatched bases: 4. Germline CDR1 reads SQVTM; CDR2 reads ANQGSEA. This CDR3 is built from 14 residues. The CDR3 DNA reads as TGCAGCGTTGAATACAGGGGATCGAACACTGAAGCTTTCTTT. Translating gives CSVEYRGSNTEAFF.

The chain couples TRBV25-1 to TRBJ1-2; D is unresolved. The CDR3 sequence is 13 residues long. The V end was cut by 6 bases, the J end by 0 bases, with 8 bases between. Germline V lookup: CDR1 MGHDK, CDR2 SYGVNS. CDR3 protein: CASRQSANYGYTF. As DNA, the CDR3 is TGTGCCAGCAGACAGAGTGCTAACTATGGCTACACCTTC.

The V call is TRBV7-2, the J call TRBJ1-4, with unresolved D. CDR3 length: 15 amino acids. Trimming stripped 5 bases from V and 4 bases from J, with 14 bases between. Germline assignment: CDR1 SGHTA and CDR2 FQGNSA. The CDR3 here is CASSHVPAGNEKLFF. The CDR3 region has the DNA TGTGCCAGCAGCCACGTACCAGCGGGTAATGAAAAACTGTTTTTT.